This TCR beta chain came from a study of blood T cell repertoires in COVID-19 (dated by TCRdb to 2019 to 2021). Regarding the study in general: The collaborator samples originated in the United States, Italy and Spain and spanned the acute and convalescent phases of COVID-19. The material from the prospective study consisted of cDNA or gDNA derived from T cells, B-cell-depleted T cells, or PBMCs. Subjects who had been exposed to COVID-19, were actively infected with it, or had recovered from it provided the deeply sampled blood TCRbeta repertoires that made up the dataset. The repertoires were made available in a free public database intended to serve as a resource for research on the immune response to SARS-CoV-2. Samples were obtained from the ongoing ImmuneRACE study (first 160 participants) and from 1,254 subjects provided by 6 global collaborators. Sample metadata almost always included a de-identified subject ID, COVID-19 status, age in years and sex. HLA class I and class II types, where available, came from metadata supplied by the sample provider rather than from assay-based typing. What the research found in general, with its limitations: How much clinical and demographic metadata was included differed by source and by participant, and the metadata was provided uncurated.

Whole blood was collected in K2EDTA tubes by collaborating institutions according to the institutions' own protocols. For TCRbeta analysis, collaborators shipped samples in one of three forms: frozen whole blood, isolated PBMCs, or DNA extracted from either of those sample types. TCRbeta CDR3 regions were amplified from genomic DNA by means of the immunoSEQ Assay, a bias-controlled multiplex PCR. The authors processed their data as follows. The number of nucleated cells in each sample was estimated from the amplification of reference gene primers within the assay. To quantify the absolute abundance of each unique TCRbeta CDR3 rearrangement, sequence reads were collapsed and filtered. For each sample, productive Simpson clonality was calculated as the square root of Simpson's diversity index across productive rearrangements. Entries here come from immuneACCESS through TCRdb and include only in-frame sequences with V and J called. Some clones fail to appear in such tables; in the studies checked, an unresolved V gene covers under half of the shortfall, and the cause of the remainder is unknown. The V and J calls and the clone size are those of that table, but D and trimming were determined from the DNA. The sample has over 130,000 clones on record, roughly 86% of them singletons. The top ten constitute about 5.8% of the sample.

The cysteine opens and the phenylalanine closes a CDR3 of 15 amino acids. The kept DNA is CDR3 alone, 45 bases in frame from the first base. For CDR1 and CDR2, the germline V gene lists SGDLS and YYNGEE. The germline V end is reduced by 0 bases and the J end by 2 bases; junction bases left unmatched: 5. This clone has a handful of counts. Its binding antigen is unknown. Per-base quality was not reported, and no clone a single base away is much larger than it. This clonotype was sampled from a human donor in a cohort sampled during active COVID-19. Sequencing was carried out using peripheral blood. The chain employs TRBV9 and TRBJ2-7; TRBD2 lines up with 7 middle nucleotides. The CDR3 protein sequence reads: CASSVEASGAYEQYF. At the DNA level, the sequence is TGTGCCAGCAGCGTAGAGGCTAGCGGTGCCTACGAGCAGTACTTC.